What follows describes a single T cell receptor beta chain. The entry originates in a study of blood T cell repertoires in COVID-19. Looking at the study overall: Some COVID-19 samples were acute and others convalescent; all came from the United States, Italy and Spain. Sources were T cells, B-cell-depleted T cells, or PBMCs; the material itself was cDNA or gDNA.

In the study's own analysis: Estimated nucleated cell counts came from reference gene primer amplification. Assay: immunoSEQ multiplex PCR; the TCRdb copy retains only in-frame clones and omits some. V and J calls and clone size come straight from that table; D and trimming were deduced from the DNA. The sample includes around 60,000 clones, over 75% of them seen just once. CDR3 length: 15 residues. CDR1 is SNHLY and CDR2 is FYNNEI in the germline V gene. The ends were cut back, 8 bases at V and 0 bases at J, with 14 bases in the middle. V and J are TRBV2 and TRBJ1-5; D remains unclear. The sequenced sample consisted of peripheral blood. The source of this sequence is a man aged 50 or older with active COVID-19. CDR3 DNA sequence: TGTGCCAGCGGGCCAGGAGGGTCTAGCAATCAGCCCCAGCATTTT. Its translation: CASGPGGSSNQPQHF.